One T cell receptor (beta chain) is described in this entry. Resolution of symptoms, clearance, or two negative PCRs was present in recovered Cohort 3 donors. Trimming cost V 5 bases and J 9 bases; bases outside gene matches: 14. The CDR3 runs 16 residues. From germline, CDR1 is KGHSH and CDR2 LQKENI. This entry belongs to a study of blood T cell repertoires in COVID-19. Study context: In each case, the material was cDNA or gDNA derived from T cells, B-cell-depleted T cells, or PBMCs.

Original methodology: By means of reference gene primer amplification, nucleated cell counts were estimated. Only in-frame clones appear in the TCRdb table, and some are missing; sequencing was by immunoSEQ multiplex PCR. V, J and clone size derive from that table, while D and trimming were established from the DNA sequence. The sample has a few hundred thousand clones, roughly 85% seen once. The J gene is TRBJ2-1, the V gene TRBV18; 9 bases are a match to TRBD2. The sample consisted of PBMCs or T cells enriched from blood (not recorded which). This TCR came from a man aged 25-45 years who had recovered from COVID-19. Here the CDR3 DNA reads TGTGCCAGCTCAGCCGCTAGCGGGGCCCTTAATTTTGAGCAGTTCTTC. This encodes CASSAASGALNFEQFF.